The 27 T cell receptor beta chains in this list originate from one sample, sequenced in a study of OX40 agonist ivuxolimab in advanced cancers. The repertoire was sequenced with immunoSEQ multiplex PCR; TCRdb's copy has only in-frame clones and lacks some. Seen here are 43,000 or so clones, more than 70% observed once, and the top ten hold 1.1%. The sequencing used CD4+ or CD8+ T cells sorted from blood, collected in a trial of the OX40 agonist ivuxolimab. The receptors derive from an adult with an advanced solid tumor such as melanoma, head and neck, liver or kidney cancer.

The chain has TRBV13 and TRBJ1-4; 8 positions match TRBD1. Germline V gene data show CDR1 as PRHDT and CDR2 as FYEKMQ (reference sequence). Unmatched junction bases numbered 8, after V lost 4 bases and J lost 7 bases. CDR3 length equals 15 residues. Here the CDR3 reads CASSSPTGASEKLFF. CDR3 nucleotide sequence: TGTGCCAGCAGCTCGCCGACAGGGGCCAGTGAAAAACTGTTTTTT.

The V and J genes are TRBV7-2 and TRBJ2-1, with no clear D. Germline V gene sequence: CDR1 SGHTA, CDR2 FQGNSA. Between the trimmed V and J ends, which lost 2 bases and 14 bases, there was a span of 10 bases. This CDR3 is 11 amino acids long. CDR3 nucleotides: TGTGCCAGCAGCTTATCCCCCCTGAAGTTCTTC. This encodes CASSLSPLKFF.

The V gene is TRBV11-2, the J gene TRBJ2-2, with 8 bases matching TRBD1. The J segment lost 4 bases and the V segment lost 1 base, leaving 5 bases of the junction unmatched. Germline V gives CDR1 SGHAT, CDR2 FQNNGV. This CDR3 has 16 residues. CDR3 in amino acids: CASSLGTGRVTGELFF. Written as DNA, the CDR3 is TGTGCCAGCAGCTTAGGGACAGGGCGAGTCACCGGGGAGCTGTTTTTT.

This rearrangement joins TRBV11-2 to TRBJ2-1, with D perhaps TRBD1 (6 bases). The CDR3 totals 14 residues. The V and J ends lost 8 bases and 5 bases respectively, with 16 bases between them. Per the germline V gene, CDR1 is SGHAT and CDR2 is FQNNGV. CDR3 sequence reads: CASVRDNLNNEQFF. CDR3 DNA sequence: TGTGCCAGCGTACGGGACAACCTAAACAATGAGCAGTTCTTC.

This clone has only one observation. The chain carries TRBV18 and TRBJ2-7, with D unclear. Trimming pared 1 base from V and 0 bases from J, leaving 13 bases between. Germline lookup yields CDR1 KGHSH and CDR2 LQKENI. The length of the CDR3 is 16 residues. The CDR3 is CASSPRTGQHSYEQYF. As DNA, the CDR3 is TGTGCCAGCTCACCACGGACCGGGCAGCACTCCTACGAGCAGTACTTC. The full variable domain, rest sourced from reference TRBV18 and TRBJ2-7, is NAGVMQNPRHLVRRRGQEARLRCSPMKGHSHVYWYRQLPEEGLKFMVYLQKENIIDESGMPKERFSAEFPKEGPSILRIQQVVRGDSAAYFCASSPRTGQHSYEQYFGPGTRLTVT.

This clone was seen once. The CDR3 here is CASSLAGTGERYEQYF. As DNA, the CDR3 is TGTGCCAGCAGCTTAGCGGGGACAGGGGAGAGGTACGAGCAGTACTTC. The genes are TRBV11-1 and TRBJ2-7; 10 bases fit TRBD1. Trimming cost V 0 bases and J 4 bases; bases outside gene matches: 6. From germline, CDR1 is SGHAT and CDR2 FQDESV (reference sequence). The CDR3 loop spans 16 amino acids.

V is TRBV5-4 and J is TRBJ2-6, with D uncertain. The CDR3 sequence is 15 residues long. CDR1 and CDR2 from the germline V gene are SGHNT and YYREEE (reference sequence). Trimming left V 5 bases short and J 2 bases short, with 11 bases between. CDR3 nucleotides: TGTGCCAGCAGGAACCGCGCGGCTGGGGCCAACGTCCTGACTTTC. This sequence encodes CASRNRAAGANVLTF. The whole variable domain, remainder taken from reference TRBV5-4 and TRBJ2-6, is ETGVTQSPTHLIKTRGQQVTLRCSSQSGHNTVSWYQQALGQGPQFIFQYYREEENGRGNFPPRFSGLQFPNYSSELNVNALELDDSALYLCASRNRAAGANVLTFGAGSRLTVL.

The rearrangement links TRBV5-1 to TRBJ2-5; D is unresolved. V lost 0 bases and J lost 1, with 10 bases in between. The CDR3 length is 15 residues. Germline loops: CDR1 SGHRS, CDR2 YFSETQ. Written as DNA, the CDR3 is TGCGCCAGCAGCTTGGTGCTGGGCAGCCAAGAGACCCAGTACTTC. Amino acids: CASSLVLGSQETQYF.

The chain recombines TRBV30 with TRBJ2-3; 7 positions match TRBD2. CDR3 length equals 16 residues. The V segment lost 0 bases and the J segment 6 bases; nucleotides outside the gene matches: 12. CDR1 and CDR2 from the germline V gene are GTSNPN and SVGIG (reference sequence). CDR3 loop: CAWSVLGGGSDDTQYF. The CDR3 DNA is TGTGCCTGGAGTGTACTCGGTGGCGGGAGTGACGATACGCAGTATTTT.

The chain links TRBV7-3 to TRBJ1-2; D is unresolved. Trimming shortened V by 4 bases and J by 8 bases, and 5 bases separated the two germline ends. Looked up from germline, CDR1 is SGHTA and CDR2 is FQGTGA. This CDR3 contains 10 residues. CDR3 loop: CASSSDGYTF. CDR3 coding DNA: TGTGCCAGCAGCTCGGACGGCTACACCTTC.

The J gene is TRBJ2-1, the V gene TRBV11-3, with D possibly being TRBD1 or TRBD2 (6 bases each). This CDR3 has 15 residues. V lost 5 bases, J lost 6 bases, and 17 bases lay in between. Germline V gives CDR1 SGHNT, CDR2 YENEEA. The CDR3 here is CASSQGRGSINEQFF. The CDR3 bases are TGTGCCAGCAGCCAGGGGCGGGGCTCCATCAATGAGCAGTTCTTC.

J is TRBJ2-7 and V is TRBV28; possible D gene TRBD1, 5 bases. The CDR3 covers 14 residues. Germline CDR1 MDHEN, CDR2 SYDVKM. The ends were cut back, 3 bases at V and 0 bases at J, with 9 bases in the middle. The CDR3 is CASSLDTNSYEQYF. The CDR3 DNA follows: TGTGCCAGCAGTTTGGACACGAACTCCTACGAGCAGTACTTC.

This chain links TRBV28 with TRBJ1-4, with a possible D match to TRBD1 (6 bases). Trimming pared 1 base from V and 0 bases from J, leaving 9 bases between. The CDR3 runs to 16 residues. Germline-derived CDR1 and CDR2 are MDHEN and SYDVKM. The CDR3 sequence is CASSLYRDATNEKLFF. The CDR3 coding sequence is TGTGCCAGCAGTTTATACAGGGACGCAACTAATGAAAAACTGTTTTTT.

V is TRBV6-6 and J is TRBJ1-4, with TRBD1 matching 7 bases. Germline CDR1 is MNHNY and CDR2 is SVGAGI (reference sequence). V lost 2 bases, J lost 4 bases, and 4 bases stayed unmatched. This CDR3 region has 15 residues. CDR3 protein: CASSYVGTDNEKLFF. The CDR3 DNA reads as TGTGCCAGCAGTTACGTCGGGACAGATAATGAAAAACTGTTTTTT.

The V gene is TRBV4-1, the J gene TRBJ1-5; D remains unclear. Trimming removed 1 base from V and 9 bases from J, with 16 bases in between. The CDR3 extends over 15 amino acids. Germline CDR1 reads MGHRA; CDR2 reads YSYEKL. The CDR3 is CASSQVSESPGPQHF. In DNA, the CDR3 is TGCGCCAGCAGCCAAGTTTCGGAAAGTCCCGGGCCCCAGCATTTT.

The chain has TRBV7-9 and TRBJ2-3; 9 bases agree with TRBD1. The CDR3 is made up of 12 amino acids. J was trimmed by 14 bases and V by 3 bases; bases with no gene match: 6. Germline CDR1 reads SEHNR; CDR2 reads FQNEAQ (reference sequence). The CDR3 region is CASSFGGTGLYF. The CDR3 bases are TGTGCCAGCAGCTTCGGTGGGACAGGGTTGTATTTT.

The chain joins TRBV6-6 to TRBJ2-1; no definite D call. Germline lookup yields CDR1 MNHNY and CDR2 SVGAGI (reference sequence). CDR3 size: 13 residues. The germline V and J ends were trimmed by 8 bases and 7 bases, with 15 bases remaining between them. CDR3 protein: CASHESGQNEQFF. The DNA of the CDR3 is TGTGCCAGCCATGAGTCAGGCCAAAATGAGCAGTTCTTC.

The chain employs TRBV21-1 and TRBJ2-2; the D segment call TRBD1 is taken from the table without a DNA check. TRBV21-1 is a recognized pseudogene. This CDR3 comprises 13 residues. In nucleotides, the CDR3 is TGTGCCTACCCGGTGACAGACACCGGGGAGCTGTTTTTT. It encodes CAYPVTDTGELFF.

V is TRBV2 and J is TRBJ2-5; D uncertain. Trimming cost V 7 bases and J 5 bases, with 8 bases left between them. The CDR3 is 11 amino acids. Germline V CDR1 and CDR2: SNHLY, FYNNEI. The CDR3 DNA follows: TGTGCCAGCACTTTTGGGGAGACCCAGTACTTC. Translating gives CASTFGETQYF. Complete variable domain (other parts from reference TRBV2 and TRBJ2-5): EPEVTQTPSHQVTQMGQEVILRCVPISNHLYFYWYRQILGQKVEFLVSFYNNEISEKSEIFDDQFSVERPDGSNFTLKIRSTKLEDSAMYFCASTFGETQYFGPGTRLLVL.

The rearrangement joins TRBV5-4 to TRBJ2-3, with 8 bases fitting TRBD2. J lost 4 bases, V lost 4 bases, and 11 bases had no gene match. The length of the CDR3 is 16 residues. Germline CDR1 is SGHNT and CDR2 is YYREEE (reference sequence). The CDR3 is CASSARSGSGADTQYF. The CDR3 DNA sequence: TGTGCCAGCAGCGCGAGGAGCGGGAGCGGGGCAGATACGCAGTATTTT.

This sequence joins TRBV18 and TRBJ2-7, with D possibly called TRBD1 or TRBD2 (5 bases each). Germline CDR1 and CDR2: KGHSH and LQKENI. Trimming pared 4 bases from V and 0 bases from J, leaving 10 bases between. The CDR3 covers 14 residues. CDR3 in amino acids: CASSRDGGSYEQYF. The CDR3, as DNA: TGTGCCAGCTCACGGGACGGTGGCTCCTACGAGCAGTACTTC.

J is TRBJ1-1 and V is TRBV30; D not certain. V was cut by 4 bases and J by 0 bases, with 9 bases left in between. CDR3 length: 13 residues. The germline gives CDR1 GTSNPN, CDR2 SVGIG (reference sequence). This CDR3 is CAWTLRLNTEAFF. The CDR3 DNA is TGTGCCTGGACCTTAAGACTGAACACTGAAGCTTTCTTT. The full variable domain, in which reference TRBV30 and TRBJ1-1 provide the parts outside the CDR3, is SQTIHQWPATLVQPVGSPLSLECTVEGTSNPNLYWYRQAAGRGLQLLFYSVGIGQISSEVPQNLSASRPQDRQFILSSKKLLLSDSGFYLCAWTLRLNTEAFFGQGTRLTVV.

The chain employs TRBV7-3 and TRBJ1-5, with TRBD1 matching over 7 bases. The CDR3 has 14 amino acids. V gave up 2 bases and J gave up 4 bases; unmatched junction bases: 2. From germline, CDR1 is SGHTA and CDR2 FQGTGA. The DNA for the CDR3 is TGTGCCAGCAGCTTAGCAGGGGGTAATCAGCCCCAGCATTTT. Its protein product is CASSLAGGNQPQHF.

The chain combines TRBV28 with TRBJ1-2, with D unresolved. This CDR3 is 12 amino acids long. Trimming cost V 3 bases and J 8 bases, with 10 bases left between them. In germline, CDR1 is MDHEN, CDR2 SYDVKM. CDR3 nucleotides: TGTGCCAGCAGTTTCGGCAGGCGGGGCTACACCTTC. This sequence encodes CASSFGRRGYTF.

In DNA, the CDR3 is TGTGCCAGTTTTCGATCGAACACCGGGGAGCTGTTTTTT. It specifies CASFRSNTGELFF. The rearrangement uses TRBV18 and TRBJ2-2; D gene unclear. Trimming pared 9 bases from V and 0 bases from J, leaving 8 bases between. The germline CDR1 and CDR2 sequences are KGHSH and LQKENI. CDR3 length: 13 amino acids.

CDR3 sequence reads: CASSHTSSGANVLTF. The CDR3 nucleotides are TGTGCCAGCAGTCATACATCCTCTGGGGCCAACGTCCTGACTTTC. The chain couples TRBV5-5 to TRBJ2-6; unclear D gene. The CDR3 consists of 15 residues. Germline CDR1 SGHKS, CDR2 YYEKEE (reference sequence). V shed 5 bases and J shed 0 bases, with 9 bases lying between them. The complete variable domain, with remaining parts taken from reference TRBV5-5 and TRBJ2-6, reads DAGVTQSPTHLIKTRGQQVTLRCSPISGHKSVSWYQQVLGQGPQFIFQYYEKEERGRGNFPDRFSARQFPNYSSELNVNALLLGDSALYLCASSHTSSGANVLTFGAGSRLTVL.

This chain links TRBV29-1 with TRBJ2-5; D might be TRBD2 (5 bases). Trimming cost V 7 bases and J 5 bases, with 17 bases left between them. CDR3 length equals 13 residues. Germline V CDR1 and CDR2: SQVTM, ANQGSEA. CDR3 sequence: CSAGGQSGETQYF. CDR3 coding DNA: TGCAGCGCGGGCGGGCAGTCGGGGGAGACCCAGTACTTC.